The rows below give T cell receptor beta chains drawn from one sample of a study of T cell repertoires in cytomegalovirus infection. TCRdb re-derived calls from the reads in MiXCR, one entry per CDR3 protein. The sample holds 90,000 to 120,000 distinct CDR3 sequences, 23% seen once. Sequenced material: CD8+ T cells from PBMCs. The receptors here all came from a human donor in good health (CMV status not recorded). Some clones in this sample may be carry-over from other donors' samples. Both conserved end residues are part of each CDR3. D genes are given only for firm matches. The listing skips clone size in some rows; elsewhere it reads once, few, many or a size class.

v_gene	j_gene	abundance	d_gene	CDR3nt	CDR3aa
TRBV12-3/TRBV12-4	TRBJ2-7	few	-	TGTGCCAGCAGTTTAATGAGTTACGAGCAGTACTTC	CASSLMSYEQYF
TRBV7-8	TRBJ2-1	many	-	TGTGCCAGCAGCTTATATCGGACTCCCTCGGTCGGCTACAATGAGCAGTTCTTC	CASSLYRTPSVGYNEQFF
TRBV7-9	TRBJ1-4	many	-	TGTGCCAGCAGCTTAGAGGTAGAAAGAGAAAAACTGTTTTTT	CASSLEVEREKLFF
TRBV25-1	TRBJ1-4	-	-	TGTGCCAGCAGTGATGGAACGACAGGTGTGTCCCTTTTGGATGAAAAACTGTTTTTT	CASSDGTTGVSLLDEKLFF
TRBV6-1	TRBJ2-1	many	TRBD1	TGTGCCAGCAGCCCACAGGGGAATGAGCAGTTCTTC	CASSPQGNEQFF
TRBV6-1	TRBJ1-1	few	-	TGTGCCAGCAGGCCTTTTGAAGCTTTCTTT	CASRPFEAFF
TRBV7-2	TRBJ2-7	-	-	TGTGCCAGCAGCTTAGGACAGTACTACGAGCAGTACTTC	CASSLGQYYEQYF
TRBV28	TRBJ2-2	-	TRBD1	TGTGCCAGCCACAGGGGCGGCGGGGAGCTGTTTTTT	CASHRGGGELFF
TRBV27	TRBJ2-1	few	TRBD1	TGTGCCAGCAAGGGGGCAGACAATGAGCAGTTCTTC	CASKGADNEQFF
TRBV29-1	TRBJ2-5	-	-	TGCAGCGCCACCCCCCGGGAGACCCAGTACTTC	CSATPRETQYF
TRBV28	TRBJ2-7	many	-	TGTGCCAGCAGTCCCCTGGGGAGCAGGGCCAACTCCTACGAGCAGTACTTC	CASSPLGSRANSYEQYF
TRBV7-2	TRBJ1-1	-	-	TGTGCCAGCAGCTTAGAGATGGGCTCTGAAGCTTTCTTT	CASSLEMGSEAFF
TRBV4-3	TRBJ1-1	few	-	TGCGCCAGCAGCCAATTCAGGAACACTGAAGCTTTCTTT	CASSQFRNTEAFF
TRBV28	TRBJ2-7	-	TRBD1	TGTGCCAGCAGTGGATTTTCGGACAGGTCCTGGGAGCAGTACTTC	CASSGFSDRSWEQYF
TRBV12-3/TRBV12-4	TRBJ2-2	few	TRBD2	TGTGCCAGCAGTTTAGCGGCGGGGGATGACACCGGGGAGCTGTTTTTT	CASSLAAGDDTGELFF
TRBV12-3/TRBV12-4	TRBJ2-1	few	-	TGTGCCAGCAGTTTAGCGGGTGAGGCGGGGCCAAGGAATGAGCAGTTCTTC	CASSLAGEAGPRNEQFF
TRBV4-3	TRBJ2-1	-	TRBD2	TGCGCCAGCAGCGGATCACTAGCGGGGGACAATGAGCAGTTCTTC	CASSGSLAGDNEQFF
TRBV28	TRBJ2-7	-	-	TGTGCCAGCAGTCTATTAGGGGAAGTGTACGAGCAGTACTTC	CASSLLGEVYEQYF
TRBV29-1	TRBJ2-7	medium-sized	-	TGCAGCGTCTCAACGGGGGAGGACCTCTACGAGCAGTACTTC	CSVSTGEDLYEQYF
TRBV7-3	TRBJ2-5	-	-	TGTGCCAGCAGCTTATTGGGCTCACAAGAGACCCAGTACTTC	CASSLLGSQETQYF
TRBV7-9	TRBJ2-2	few	-	TGTGCCAGCAGAACAGCGACCGGGGAGCTGTTTTTT	CASRTATGELFF
TRBV4-2	TRBJ2-7	few	TRBD2	TGTGCCAGCAGCCAAAACCCCCTAGCGGGGGGTAGCTCCTACGAGCAGTACTTC	CASSQNPLAGGSSYEQYF
TRBV29-1	TRBJ2-1	-	TRBD2	TGCAGCGTGGGAGCGGGGGGGCCATTAGATGAGCAGTTCTTC	CSVGAGGPLDEQFF
TRBV20-1	TRBJ2-5	few	TRBD2	TGCAGTGCTAGAACCCTAGCGGGAGGGCCGGAGACCCAGTACTTC	CSARTLAGGPETQYF
TRBV6-2/TRBV6-3	TRBJ2-1	-	TRBD2	TGTGCCAGCAGGCGACTAGCGGGCTCCTACAATGAGCAGTTCTTC	CASRRLAGSYNEQFF
TRBV5-4	TRBJ1-1	-	TRBD1	TGTGCCAGCCGGACAGGGGGGGGGGGGAACACTGAAGCTTTCTTT	CASRTGGGGNTEAFF
TRBV7-6	TRBJ2-2	medium-sized	-	TGTGCCAGCAGCCCGGAGGGAAACACCGGGGAGCTGTTTTTT	CASSPEGNTGELFF
TRBV4-1	TRBJ2-1	few	-	TGCGCCAGCAGCCAAGGGGGACCGAACAATGAGCAGTTCTTC	CASSQGGPNNEQFF
TRBV6-2/TRBV6-3	TRBJ2-1	few	TRBD2	TGTGCCAGCACCAAAGGGACTAGCGAGTATGAGCAGTTCTTC	CASTKGTSEYEQFF
TRBV20-1	TRBJ1-2	many	TRBD1	TGCAGTGCTAGAGATCCGACAGGGGATCATGGCTACACCTTC	CSARDPTGDHGYTF
TRBV7-9	TRBJ2-2	few	TRBD1	TGTGCCAGCAGCTTAGAACTCTCTCGGGACAGGAACACCGGGGAGCTGTTTTTT	CASSLELSRDRNTGELFF
TRBV7-9	TRBJ2-3	-	-	TGTGCCAGCAGCCCCAGACAGGCCTACACAGATACGCAGTATTTT	CASSPRQAYTDTQYF
TRBV7-9	TRBJ1-2	-	-	TGTGCCAGCAGCCACCCCCTTAGGGGCTACACCTTC	CASSHPLRGYTF
TRBV29-1	TRBJ2-1	many	TRBD2	TGCAGCGGCGGCGGGACTATTGAACAGTTCTTC	CSGGGTIEQFF
TRBV7-9	TRBJ2-7	many	-	TGTGCCAGCAGCTTAGACGGTACCTACGAGCAGTACTTC	CASSLDGTYEQYF
TRBV27	TRBJ2-1	once	TRBD2	TGTGCCAGCAGTCTAGGATTGGGGAGGGATGAGCAGTTCTTC	CASSLGLGRDEQFF